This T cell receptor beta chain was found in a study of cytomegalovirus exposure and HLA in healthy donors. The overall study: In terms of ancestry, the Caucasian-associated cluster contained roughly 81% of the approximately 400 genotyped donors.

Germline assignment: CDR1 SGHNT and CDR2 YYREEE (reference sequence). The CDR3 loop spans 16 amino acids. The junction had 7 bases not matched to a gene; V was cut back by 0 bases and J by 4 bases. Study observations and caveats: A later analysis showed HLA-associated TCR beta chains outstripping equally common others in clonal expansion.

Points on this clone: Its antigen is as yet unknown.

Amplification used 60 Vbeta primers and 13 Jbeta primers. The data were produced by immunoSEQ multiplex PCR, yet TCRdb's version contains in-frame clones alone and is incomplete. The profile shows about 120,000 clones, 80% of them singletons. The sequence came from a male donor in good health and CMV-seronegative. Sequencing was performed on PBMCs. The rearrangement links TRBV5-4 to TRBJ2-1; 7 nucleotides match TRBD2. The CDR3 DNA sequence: TGTGCCAGCAGCTTGGGAGGAGCGGGGCAGTACAATGAGCAGTTCTTC. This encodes CASSLGGAGQYNEQFF.